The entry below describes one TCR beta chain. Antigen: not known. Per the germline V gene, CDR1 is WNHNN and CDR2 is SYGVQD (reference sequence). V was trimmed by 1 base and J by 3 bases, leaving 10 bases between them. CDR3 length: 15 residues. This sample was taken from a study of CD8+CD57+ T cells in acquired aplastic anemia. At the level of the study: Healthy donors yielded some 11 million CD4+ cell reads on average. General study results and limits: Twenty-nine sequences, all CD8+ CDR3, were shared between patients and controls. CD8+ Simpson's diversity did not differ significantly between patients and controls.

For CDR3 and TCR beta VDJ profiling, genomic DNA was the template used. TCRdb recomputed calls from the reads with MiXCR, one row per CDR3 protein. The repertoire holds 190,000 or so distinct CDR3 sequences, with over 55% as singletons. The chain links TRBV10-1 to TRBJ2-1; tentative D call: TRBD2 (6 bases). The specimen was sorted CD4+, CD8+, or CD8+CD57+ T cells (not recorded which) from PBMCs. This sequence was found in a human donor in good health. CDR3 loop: CASSELEGIYNEQFF. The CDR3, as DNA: TGCGCCAGCAGTGAGTTGGAGGGGATCTACAATGAGCAGTTCTTC.